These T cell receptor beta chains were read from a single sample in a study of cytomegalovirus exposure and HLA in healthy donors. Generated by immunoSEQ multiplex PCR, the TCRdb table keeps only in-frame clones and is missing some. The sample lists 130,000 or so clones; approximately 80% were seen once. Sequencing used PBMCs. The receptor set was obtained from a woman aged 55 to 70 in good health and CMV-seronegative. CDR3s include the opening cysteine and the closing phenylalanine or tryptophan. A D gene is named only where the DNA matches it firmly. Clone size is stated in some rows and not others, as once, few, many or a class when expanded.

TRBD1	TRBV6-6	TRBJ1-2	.	CASSYSVDRGNTF	TGTGCCAGCAGTTACTCAGTGGACAGGGGGAACACCTTC
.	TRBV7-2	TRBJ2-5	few	CASSLRRGGKTQYF	TGTGCCAGCAGCCTGCGGCGGGGTGGTAAGACCCAGTACTTC
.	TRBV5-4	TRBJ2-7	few	CASSSRGFGEQYF	TGTGCCAGCAGCTCCCGGGGGTTCGGAGAGCAGTACTTC
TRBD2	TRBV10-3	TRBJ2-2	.	CAISPGLAVSGELFF	TGTGCCATCAGTCCGGGACTAGCGGTATCAGGGGAGCTGTTTTTT
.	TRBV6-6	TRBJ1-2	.	CASSYGQNYGYTF	TGTGCCAGCAGCTACGGACAGAACTATGGCTACACCTTC
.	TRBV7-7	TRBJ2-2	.	CASRATRSGELFF	TGTGCTAGCAGGGCCACTAGGTCCGGGGAGCTGTTTTTT
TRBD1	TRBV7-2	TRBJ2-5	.	CASSLLQGLQETQYF	TGTGCCAGCAGCTTACTACAGGGGTTGCAAGAGACCCAGTACTTC
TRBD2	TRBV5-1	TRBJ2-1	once	CASRSGTSGYNEQFF	TGCGCCAGCAGATCCGGGACTAGCGGCTACAATGAGCAGTTCTTC
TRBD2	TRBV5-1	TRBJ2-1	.	CASSLLAGGPNEQFF	TGCGCCAGCAGCTTGCTCGCGGGGGGACCCAATGAGCAGTTCTTC
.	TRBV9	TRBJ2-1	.	CASSVHLYGGTYNEQFF	TGTGCCAGCAGCGTCCACCTTTATGGAGGTACCTACAATGAGCAGTTCTTC
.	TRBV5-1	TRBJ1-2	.	CASSLERGTNYGYTF	TGCGCCAGCAGCTTGGAGCGGGGTACTAACTATGGCTACACCTTC
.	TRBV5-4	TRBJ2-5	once	CASSLPRGGTQYF	TGTGCCAGCAGCTTGCCTAGAGGGGGGACCCAGTACTTC
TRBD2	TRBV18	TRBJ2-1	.	CASSPVAGGSNEQFF	TGTGCCAGCTCACCAGTAGCGGGGGGTTCGAATGAGCAGTTCTTC
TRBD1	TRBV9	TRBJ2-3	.	CASSRGQGGTDTQYF	TGTGCCAGCAGCCGCGGACAGGGGGGCACAGATACGCAGTATTTT
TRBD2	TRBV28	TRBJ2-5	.	CASSPGLAAYQETQYF	TGTGCCAGCAGTCCCGGACTAGCGGCGTACCAAGAGACCCAGTACTTC
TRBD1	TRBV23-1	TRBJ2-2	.	CASSHGQGAFGELFF	TGCGCCAGCAGTCACGGACAGGGGGCGTTCGGGGAGCTGTTTTTT
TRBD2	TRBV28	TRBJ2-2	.	CASSGRAITGELFF	TGTGCCAGTAGCGGGAGGGCCATTACCGGGGAGCTGTTTTTT
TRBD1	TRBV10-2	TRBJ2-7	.	CASRENRGRVSYEQYF	TGCGCCAGCAGGGAAAACAGGGGACGTGTATCCTACGAGCAGTACTTC
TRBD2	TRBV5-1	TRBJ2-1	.	CASSYSGRAQNEQFF	TGCGCCAGCAGCTATAGCGGGAGGGCCCAAAATGAGCAGTTCTTC
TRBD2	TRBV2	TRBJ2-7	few	CASSVFAGGAYEQYF	TGTGCCAGCAGTGTGTTCGCGGGAGGAGCCTACGAGCAGTACTTC
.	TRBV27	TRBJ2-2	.	CASSFPRGTGELFF	TGTGCCAGCTCGTTCCCTCGGGGGACCGGGGAGCTGTTTTTT
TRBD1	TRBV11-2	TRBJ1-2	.	CASSRGTGVANYGYTF	TGTGCCAGCAGCCGAGGGACAGGGGTGGCTAACTATGGCTACACCTTC
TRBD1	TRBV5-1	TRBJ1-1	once	CASSMQAGTGNTEAFF	TGCGCCAGCAGCATGCAAGCCGGGACAGGGAACACTGAAGCTTTCTTT
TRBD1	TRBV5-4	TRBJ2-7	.	CASRKTGGLYEQYF	TGTGCCAGCAGAAAAACAGGGGGCCTCTACGAGCAGTACTTC
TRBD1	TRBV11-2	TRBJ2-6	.	CASSLTSGQFSGANVLTF	TGTGCCAGCAGCTTAACATCGGGACAGTTCTCTGGGGCCAACGTCCTGACTTTC
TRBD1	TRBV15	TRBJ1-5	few	CATSRDRGNQPQHF	TGTGCCACCAGCAGGGACAGGGGAAATCAGCCCCAGCATTTT
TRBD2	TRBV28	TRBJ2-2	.	CASMPASGRAHGELFF	TGTGCCAGCATGCCGGCTAGCGGGAGGGCCCACGGGGAGCTGTTTTTT
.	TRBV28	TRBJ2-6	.	CASSQTVSGANVLTF	TGTGCCAGCAGCCAGACAGTCTCTGGGGCCAACGTCCTGACTTTC
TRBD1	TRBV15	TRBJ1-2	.	CATSRPGQGDGYTF	TGTGCCACCAGCAGGCCGGGACAGGGGGATGGCTACACCTTC
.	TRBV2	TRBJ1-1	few	CASSEDLLNTEAFF	TGTGCCAGCAGTGAAGATCTCTTGAACACTGAAGCTTTCTTT
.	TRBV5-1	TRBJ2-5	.	CASSQFPTGYQETQYF	TGCGCCAGCAGCCAATTTCCTACGGGGTACCAAGAGACCCAGTACTTC
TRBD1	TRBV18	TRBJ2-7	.	CASSPENRGEQYF	TGTGCCAGCTCACCCGAAAACAGGGGCGAGCAGTACTTC
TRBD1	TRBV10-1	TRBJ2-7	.	CASSESGTGGYEQYF	TGCGCCAGCAGTGAGTCGGGGACAGGGGGCTACGAGCAGTACTTC
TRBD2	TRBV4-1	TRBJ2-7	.	CASSQVGGRATYEQYF	TGCGCCAGCAGCCAAGTCGGCGGGAGGGCCACCTACGAGCAGTACTTC
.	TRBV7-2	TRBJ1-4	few	CASSLAPPHRVGEKLFF	TGTGCCAGCAGCTTAGCGCCTCCACACAGGGTTGGCGAAAAACTGTTTTTT
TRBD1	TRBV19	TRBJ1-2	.	CASSVQQGLLWTNYGYTF	TGTGCCAGTAGTGTACAACAGGGGCTCCTGTGGACTAACTATGGCTACACCTTC
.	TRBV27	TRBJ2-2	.	CASTGNLGGGNPGELFF	TGTGCCAGCACCGGGAATTTAGGAGGAGGGAACCCCGGGGAGCTGTTTTTT
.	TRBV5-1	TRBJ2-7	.	CASSLERDEQYF	TGCGCCAGCAGCTTGGAACGAGACGAGCAGTACTTC
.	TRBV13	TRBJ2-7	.	CASSFYSAASYEQYF	TGTGCCAGCAGCTTTTACTCGGCGGCGTCCTACGAGCAGTACTTC
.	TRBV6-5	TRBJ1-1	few	CASSYHVISSSTEAFF	TGTGCCAGCAGTTACCACGTCATATCGTCTAGCACTGAAGCTTTCTTT
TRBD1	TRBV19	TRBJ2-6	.	CASSPQGAGANVLTF	TGTGCCAGTAGTCCCCAGGGGGCTGGGGCCAACGTCCTGACTTTC
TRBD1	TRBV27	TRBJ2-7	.	CASPTSGTGISEQYF	TGTGCCAGCCCAACGAGCGGGACAGGGATTAGCGAGCAGTACTTC
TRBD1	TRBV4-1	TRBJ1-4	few	CASSPTGTGGRANEKLFF	TGCGCCAGCAGCCCCACCGGGACAGGGGGCAGAGCTAATGAAAAACTGTTTTTT
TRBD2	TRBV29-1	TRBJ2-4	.	CSLWPYSGGSAKNIQYF	TGCAGCCTATGGCCTTATAGCGGGGGGAGCGCCAAAAACATTCAGTACTTC
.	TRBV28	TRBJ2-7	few	CASSPQGQPYEQYF	TGTGCCAGCAGCCCGCAGGGCCAGCCTTACGAGCAGTACTTC
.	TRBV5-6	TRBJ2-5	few	CASSRGTGEETQYF	TGTGCCAGCAGCAGGGGGACCGGAGAAGAGACCCAGTACTTC